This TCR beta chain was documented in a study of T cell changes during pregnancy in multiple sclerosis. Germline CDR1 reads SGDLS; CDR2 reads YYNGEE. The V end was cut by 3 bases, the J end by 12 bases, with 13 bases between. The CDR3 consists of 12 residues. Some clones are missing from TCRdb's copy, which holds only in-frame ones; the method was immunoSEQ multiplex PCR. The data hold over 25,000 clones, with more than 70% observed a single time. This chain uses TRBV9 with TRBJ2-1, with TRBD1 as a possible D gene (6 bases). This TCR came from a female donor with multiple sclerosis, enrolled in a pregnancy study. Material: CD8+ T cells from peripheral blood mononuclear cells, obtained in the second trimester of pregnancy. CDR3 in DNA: TGTGCCAGCAGCGACCTTGTAGGGGGGCAGTTCTTC. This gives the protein CASSDLVGGQFF. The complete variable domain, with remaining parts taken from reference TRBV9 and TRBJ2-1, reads DSGVTQTPKHLITATGQRVTLRCSPRSGDLSVYWYQQSLDQGLQFLIQYYNGEERAKGNILERFSAQQFPDLHSELNLSSLELGDSALYFCASSDLVGGQFFGPGTRLTVL.